Here is one T cell receptor beta chain with its context. Its antigen is undetermined. This sample was taken from a study of T cell responses to AZD1222 COVID-19 vaccine. General study findings and limits: Across spike, vaccine-associated CD4 TCRs were found, dominant at 160-218 and 743-854.

TCRdb keeps only in-frame clones here, not all; method: immunoSEQ multiplex PCR. The sample consists of about 190,000 clones, 90% to 95% of them appearing once. This CDR3 region has 13 residues. V lost 5 bases and J lost 5; bases outside the gene matches: 6. CDR1 is SGHRS and CDR2 is YFSETQ in the germline V gene. The specimen was peripheral blood, collected on day 0 of AZD1222 vaccination. The chain employs TRBV5-1 and TRBJ1-1; 7 bases match TRBD1. The sequence derives from an adult in good health. This chain's CDR3 is CASRTGRWTEAFF. The CDR3 bases are TGCGCCAGCAGGACAGGGAGGTGGACTGAAGCTTTCTTT.